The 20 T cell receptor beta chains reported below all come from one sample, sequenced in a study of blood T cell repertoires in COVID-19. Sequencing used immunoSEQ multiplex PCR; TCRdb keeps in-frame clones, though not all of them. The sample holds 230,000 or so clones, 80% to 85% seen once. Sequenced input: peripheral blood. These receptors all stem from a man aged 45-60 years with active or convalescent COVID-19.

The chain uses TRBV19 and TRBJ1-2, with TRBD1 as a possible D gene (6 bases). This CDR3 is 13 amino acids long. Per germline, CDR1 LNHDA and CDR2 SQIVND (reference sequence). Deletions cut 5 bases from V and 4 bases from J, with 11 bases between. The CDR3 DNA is TGTGCCAGTAGTCCAGACAGGTCCTATGGCTACACCTTC. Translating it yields CASSPDRSYGYTF.

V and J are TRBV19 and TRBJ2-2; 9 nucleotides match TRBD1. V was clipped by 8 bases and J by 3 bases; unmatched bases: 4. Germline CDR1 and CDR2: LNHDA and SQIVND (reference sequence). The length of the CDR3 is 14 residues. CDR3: CASGNRGHTGELFF. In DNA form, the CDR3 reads TGTGCCAGTGGAAACAGGGGGCACACCGGGGAGCTGTTTTTT.

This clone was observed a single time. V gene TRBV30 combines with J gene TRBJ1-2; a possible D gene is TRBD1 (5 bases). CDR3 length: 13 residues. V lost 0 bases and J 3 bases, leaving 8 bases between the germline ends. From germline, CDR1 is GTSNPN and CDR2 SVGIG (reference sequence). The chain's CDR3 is CAWSVPGDYGYTF. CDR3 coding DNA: TGTGCCTGGAGTGTTCCGGGGGACTATGGCTACACCTTC.

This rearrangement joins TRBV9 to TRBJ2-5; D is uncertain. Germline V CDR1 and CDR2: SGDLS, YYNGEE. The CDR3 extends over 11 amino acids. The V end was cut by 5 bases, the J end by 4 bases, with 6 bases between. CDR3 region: CASSSGETQYF. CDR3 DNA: TGTGCCAGCAGTAGTGGAGAGACCCAGTACTTC.

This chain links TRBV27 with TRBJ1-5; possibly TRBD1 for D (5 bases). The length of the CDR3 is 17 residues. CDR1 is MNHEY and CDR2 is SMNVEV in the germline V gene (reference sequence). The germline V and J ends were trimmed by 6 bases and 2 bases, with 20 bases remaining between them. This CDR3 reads CASRVSWSPGGNQPQHF. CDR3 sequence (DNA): TGTGCCAGCAGGGTATCATGGTCCCCGGGGGGCAATCAGCCCCAGCATTTT.

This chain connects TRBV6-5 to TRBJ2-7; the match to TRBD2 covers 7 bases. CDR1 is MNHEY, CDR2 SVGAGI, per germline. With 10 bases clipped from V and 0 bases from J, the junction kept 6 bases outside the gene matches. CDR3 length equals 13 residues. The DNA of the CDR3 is TGTGCCACGTGGGGGGGGTCCTCCTACGAGCAGTACTTC. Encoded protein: CATWGGSSYEQYF.

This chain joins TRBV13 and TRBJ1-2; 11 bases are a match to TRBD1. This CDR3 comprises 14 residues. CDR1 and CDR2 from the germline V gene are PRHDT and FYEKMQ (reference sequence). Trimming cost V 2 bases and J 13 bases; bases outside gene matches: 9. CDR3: CASSLSSGTGGGTF. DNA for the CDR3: TGTGCCAGCAGCTTAAGTTCCGGGACAGGGGGAGGCACCTTC.

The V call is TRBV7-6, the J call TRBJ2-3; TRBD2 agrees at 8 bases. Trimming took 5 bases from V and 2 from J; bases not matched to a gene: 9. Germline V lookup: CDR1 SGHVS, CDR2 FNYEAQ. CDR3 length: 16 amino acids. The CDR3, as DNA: TGTGCCAGCAGCCTCCGGGGGGGATTGATCACAGATACGCAGTATTTT. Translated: CASSLRGGLITDTQYF.

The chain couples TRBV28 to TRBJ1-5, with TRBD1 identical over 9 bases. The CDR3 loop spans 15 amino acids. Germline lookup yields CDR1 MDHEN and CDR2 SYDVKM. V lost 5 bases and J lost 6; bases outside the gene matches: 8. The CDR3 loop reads CASSAGQGRSQPQHF. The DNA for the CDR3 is TGTGCCAGCAGTGCCGGACAGGGGAGAAGTCAGCCCCAGCATTTT.

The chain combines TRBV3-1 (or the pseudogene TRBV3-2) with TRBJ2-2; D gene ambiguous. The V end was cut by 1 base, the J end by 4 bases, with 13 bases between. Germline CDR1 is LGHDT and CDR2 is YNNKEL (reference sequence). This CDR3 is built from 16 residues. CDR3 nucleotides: TGTGCCAGCAGCCAAGGCTCATTCTGGGCCACCGGGGAGCTGTTTTTT. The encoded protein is CASSQGSFWATGELFF.

CDR3: CAWSGGQPNYGYTF. For the CDR3, the DNA is TGTGCCTGGAGTGGAGGTCAGCCTAACTATGGCTACACCTTC. This rearrangement joins TRBV30 to TRBJ1-2; D not certain. V lost 1 base and J 0 bases, leaving 9 bases between the germline ends. The CDR3 totals 14 residues. From germline, CDR1 is GTSNPN and CDR2 SVGIG (reference sequence).

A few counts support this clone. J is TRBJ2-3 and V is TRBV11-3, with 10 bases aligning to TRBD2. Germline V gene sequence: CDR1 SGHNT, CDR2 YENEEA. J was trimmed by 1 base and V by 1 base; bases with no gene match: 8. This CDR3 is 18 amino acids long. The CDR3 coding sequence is TGTGCCAGCAGCTTAGCGAGCGGGGGGGCCCTTGGCACAGATACGCAGTATTTT. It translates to CASSLASGGALGTDTQYF.

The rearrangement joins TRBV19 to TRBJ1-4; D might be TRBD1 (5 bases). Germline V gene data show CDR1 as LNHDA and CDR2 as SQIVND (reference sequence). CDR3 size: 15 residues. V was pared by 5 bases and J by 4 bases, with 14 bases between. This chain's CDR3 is CASSPDTSFNEKLFF. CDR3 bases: TGTGCCAGTAGTCCGGACACCTCATTTAATGAAAAACTGTTTTTT.

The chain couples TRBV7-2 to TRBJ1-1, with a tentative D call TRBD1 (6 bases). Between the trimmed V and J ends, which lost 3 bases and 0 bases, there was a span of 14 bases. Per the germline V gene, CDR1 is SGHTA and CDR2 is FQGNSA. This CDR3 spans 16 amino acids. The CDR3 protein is CASSFSGGALNTEAFF. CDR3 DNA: TGTGCCAGCAGCTTCTCGGGGGGGGCATTGAACACTGAAGCTTTCTTT.

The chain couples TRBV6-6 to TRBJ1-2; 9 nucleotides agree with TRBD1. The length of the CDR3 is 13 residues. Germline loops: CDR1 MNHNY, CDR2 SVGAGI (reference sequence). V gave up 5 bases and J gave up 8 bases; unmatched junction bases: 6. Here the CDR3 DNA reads TGTGCCAGCAGTATGGGACAGGGAGGCGGCTACACCTTC. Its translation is CASSMGQGGGYTF.

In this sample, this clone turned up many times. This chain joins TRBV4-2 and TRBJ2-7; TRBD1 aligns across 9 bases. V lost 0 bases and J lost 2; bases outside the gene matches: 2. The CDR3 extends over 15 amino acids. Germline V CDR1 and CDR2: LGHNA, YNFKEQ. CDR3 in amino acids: CASSQDHRGPYEQYF. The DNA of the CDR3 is TGTGCCAGCAGCCAAGACCACAGGGGGCCCTACGAGCAGTACTTC.

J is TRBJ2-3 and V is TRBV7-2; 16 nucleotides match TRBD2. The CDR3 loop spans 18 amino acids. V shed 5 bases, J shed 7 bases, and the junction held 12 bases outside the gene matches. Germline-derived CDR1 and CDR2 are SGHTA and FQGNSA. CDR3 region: CASSPVPGLAGGLHTQYF. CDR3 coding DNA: TGTGCCAGCAGCCCCGTCCCGGGACTAGCGGGGGGGCTGCATACGCAGTATTTT.

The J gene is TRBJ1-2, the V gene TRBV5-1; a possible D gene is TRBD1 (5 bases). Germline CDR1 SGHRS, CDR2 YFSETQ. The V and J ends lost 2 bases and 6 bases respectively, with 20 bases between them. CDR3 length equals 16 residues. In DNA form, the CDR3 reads TGCGCCAGCAGCTTTGGCGCCAGGACAAAAAGTAATGGCTACACCTTC. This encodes CASSFGARTKSNGYTF.

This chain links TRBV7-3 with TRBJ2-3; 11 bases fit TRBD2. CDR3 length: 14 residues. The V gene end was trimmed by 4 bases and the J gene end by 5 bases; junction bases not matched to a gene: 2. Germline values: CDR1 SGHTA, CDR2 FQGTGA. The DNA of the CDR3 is TGTGCCAGCAGCTCGGGACTAGCGGAAGATACGCAGTATTTT. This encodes CASSSGLAEDTQYF.

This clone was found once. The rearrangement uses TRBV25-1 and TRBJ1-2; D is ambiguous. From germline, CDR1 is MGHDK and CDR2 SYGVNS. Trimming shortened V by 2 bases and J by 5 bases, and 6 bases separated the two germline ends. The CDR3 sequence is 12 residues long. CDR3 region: CASSEGPYGYTF. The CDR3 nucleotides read TGTGCCAGCAGTGAAGGGCCTTATGGCTACACCTTC.